This T cell receptor beta chain was captured in a study of blood T cell repertoires in COVID-19 (dated by TCRdb to about 2020). Regarding the research as a whole: Samples covering the acute and convalescent phases of COVID-19 were provided by collaborators in the United States, Italy and Spain. The dataset comprised deeply sampled blood TCRbeta repertoires from subjects exposed to, actively infected with, or recovered from COVID-19. The prospective study material was composed of cDNA or gDNA derived from T cells, B-cell-depleted T cells, or PBMCs. Where available, HLA class I and class II types were obtained from metadata supplied by the sample provider rather than from assay-based typing. A freely available public database, intended as a resource for researchers studying the immune response to SARS-CoV-2, is where the repertoires were released. The sample metadata nearly always contained a de-identified subject ID, COVID-19 status, age in years and sex. Samples came from the ongoing ImmuneRACE study (first 160 participants) plus 1,254 subjects from 6 global collaborators. Results and caveats for the whole study, not just this receptor: The quantity of clinical and demographic metadata differed by source and by participant and was supplied without curation.

In Seattle, one collaborating source enrolled patients while the infection was active and tracked those patients longitudinally over the course of disease. Each collaborating institution followed its own protocols to collect whole blood in K2EDTA tubes. For TCRbeta analysis, collaborators shipped samples in one of three forms: frozen whole blood, isolated PBMCs, or DNA extracted from either of those sample types. On this clone: What antigen it recognizes has not been identified. Base qualities are not at hand, and no much larger clone is one base apart.

Trimming costs V 2 bases and J 7 bases, and their ends lie 19 bases apart. Taken from cysteine to phenylalanine, the CDR3 has 16 residues. Solely the CDR3 DNA is kept, with 48 bases framed from the first base. CDR1 MNHEY and CDR2 SMNVEV were looked up in the germline V gene (reference sequence). TCRbeta CDR3 regions were amplified from genomic DNA by means of the immunoSEQ Assay, a bias-controlled multiplex PCR. From the authors' description of their analysis: The number of nucleated cells in each sample was estimated from the amplification of reference gene primers within the assay. To quantify the absolute abundance of each unique TCRbeta CDR3 rearrangement, sequence reads were collapsed and filtered. For each sample, productive Simpson clonality was calculated by taking the square root of Simpson's diversity index across productive rearrangements. TCRdb retrieved this table from immuneACCESS and kept in-frame rearrangements only. Not all clones are present; in checked studies, unresolved V genes account for under half, and no reason is known for the remainder. The V and J calls and the clone size are those of that table, but D and trimming were determined from the DNA. This sample gives some 120,000 clones in total; roughly four fifths of them show up just once. Approximately 18% of the sample rests with the top ten.

The receptor's source is a man aged 30 to 45 with COVID-19, enrolled during active disease. Material for sequencing was peripheral blood. The chain couples TRBV27 to TRBJ2-3; the D gene lacks a confident call. The DNA sequence is given as TGTGCCAGCAGTTTACCCGCGATGAACCCAATATATACGCAGTATTTT. It is translated as CASSLPAMNPIYTQYF.